This note documents a single T cell receptor (beta chain) sequence. CDR3 size: 15 residues. Trimming left V 0 bases short and J 2 bases short, with 11 bases between. Germline-derived CDR1 and CDR2 are SGHRS and YFSETQ. Original methodology: How many nucleated cells were present was estimated from reference gene primer amplification. Libraries were prepared by immunoSEQ multiplex PCR; TCRdb keeps only in-frame clonotypes and omits some of them. The D gene and trimming were derived from the DNA, and the V and J assignments and clone size from that table. Of about 80,000 clones listed, roughly 89% are singletons. The source of the sample is a study of blood T cell repertoires in COVID-19. Study summary: The origin of the acute and convalescent COVID-19 samples was the United States, Italy and Spain. From T cells, B-cell-depleted T cells, or PBMCs came the material, which was cDNA or gDNA.

Sequenced sample: peripheral blood. This clonotype was obtained from a woman over 75 with active or convalescent COVID-19. The chain uses TRBV5-1 and TRBJ1-2; no clear D. CDR3 in DNA: TGCGCCAGCAGCTTGGATATGGCCGGGAACTATGGCTACACCTTC. Protein sequence: CASSLDMAGNYGYTF.